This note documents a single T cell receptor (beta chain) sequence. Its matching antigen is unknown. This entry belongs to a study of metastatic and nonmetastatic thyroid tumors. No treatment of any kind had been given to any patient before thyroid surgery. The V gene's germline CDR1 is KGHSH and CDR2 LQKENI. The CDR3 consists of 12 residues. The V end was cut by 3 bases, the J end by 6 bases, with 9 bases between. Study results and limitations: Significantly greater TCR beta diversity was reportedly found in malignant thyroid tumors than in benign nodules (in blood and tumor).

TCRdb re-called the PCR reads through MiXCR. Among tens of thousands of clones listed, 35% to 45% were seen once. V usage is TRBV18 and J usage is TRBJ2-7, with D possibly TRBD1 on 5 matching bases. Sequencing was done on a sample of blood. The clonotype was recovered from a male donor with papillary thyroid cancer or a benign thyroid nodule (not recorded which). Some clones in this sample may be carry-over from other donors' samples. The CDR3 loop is CASSPSRVEQYF. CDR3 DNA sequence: TGTGCCAGCTCACCCTCCAGGGTCGAGCAGTACTTC. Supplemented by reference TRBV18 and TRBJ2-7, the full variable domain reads NAGVMQNPRHLVRRRGQEARLRCSPMKGHSHVYWYRQLPEEGLKFMVYLQKENIIDESGMPKERFSAEFPKEGPSILRIQQVVRGDSAAYFCASSPSRVEQYFGPGTRLTVT.